This TCR beta chain is drawn from a study of blood T cell repertoires in COVID-19. Assay: immunoSEQ multiplex PCR; the TCRdb copy retains only in-frame clones and omits some. The sample includes over 50,000 clones, about 87% of them seen just once. Sequencing used peripheral blood. This clonotype originated in a man in his 60s with acute or convalescent COVID-19.

The CDR3 reads CASSLQAGGPGRETQYF. In DNA form, the CDR3 reads TGTGCCAGCAGCTTGCAAGCGGGGGGGCCGGGTCGTGAGACCCAGTACTTC. The V call is TRBV7-8, the J call TRBJ2-5; 10 positions match TRBD2. Germline V gene data show CDR1 as SGHVS and CDR2 as FQNEAQ. The CDR3 has 17 amino acids. V lost 3 bases to trimming and J lost 5 bases; unmatched junction nucleotides: 12.